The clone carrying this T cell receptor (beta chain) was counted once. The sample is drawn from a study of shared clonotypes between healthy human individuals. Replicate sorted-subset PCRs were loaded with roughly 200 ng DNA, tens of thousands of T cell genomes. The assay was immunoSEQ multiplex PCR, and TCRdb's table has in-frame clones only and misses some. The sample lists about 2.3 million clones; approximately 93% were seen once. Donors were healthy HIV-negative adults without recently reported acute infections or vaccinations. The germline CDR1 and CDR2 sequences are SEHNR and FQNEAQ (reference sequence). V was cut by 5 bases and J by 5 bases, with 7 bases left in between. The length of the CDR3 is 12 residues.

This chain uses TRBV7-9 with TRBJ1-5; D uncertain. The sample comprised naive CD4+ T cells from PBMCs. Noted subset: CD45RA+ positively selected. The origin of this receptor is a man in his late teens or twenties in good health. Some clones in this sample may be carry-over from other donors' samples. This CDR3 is CASSPTDQPQHF. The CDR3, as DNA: TGTGCCAGCAGCCCTACAGATCAGCCCCAGCATTTT.